Each of the 21 T cell receptor beta chains below was sequenced from the same sample in a study of shared clonotypes between healthy human individuals. Assay used: immunoSEQ multiplex PCR; TCRdb lists only in-frame clones, some missing. This table has a few hundred thousand clones, 79% appearing once. Input material: PBMCs. Source of these receptors: a woman between 40 and 50 years old in good health. Some clones in this sample may be carry-over from other donors' samples.

This clone was recorded only once. This chain connects TRBV28 to TRBJ2-7; TRBD1 matches at 8 bases. The CDR3 extends over 21 amino acids. Trimming at V came to 6 bases and at J to 3 bases, leaving 28 bases not matched to a gene. The germline V gene has CDR1 MDHEN and CDR2 SYDVKM. The CDR3 DNA is TGTGCCAGCAGCGTTCGACAGGGGTCTGTAAGGGGTGGCGGCGTTCGCTACGAGCAGTACTTC. Its translation is CASSVRQGSVRGGGVRYEQYF.

This chain connects TRBV10-2 to TRBJ1-2, with D possibly TRBD1 on 6 matching bases. The CDR3 loop spans 13 amino acids. CDR1 is WSHSY, CDR2 SAAADI, per germline. With 3 bases removed from V and 4 bases from J, the gap between germline ends came to 9 bases. The CDR3 coding sequence is TGCGCCAGCAGTGACAGGGGACCCTATGGCTACACCTTC. Protein: CASSDRGPYGYTF.

The table lists this clone with many counts. The chain couples TRBV6-6 to TRBJ1-2, with 8 positions matching TRBD1. Unmatched junction bases numbered 2, after V lost 0 bases and J lost 5 bases. CDR3 length: 14 amino acids. The V gene's germline CDR1 is MNHNY and CDR2 SVGAGI (reference sequence). CDR3 loop: CASSYSQGAYGYTF. CDR3 nucleotides: TGTGCCAGCAGTTACTCGCAGGGGGCTTATGGCTACACCTTC.

V usage is TRBV9 and J usage is TRBJ1-3; unclear D gene. V lost 0 bases and J lost 9, with 10 bases in between. CDR1 and CDR2 from the germline V gene are SGDLS and YYNGEE. There are 13 residues in the CDR3. In DNA form, the CDR3 reads TGTGCCAGCAGCGTAGCTGTGTCGGGCACCATATATTTT. It is translated as CASSVAVSGTIYF.

The rearrangement joins TRBV30 to TRBJ2-2; 10 bases line up with TRBD2. CDR3 length equals 16 residues. Germline V lookup: CDR1 GTSNPN, CDR2 SVGIG (reference sequence). V was pared by 4 bases and J by 5 bases, with 10 bases of the junction left unmatched. The CDR3 loop reads CAWITSGTPGTGELFF. DNA of the CDR3: TGTGCCTGGATAACTAGCGGGACCCCGGGAACCGGGGAGCTGTTTTTT. Together with reference TRBV30 and TRBJ2-2, the CDR3 gives the full variable domain: SQTIHQWPATLVQPVGSPLSLECTVEGTSNPNLYWYRQAAGRGLQLLFYSVGIGQISSEVPQNLSASRPQDRQFILSSKKLLLSDSGFYLCAWITSGTPGTGELFFGEGSRLTVL.

The chain recombines TRBV4-3 with TRBJ2-3; D perhaps matches TRBD2 (6 bases). The length of the CDR3 is 13 residues. Germline V CDR1 and CDR2: LGHNA, YSLEER. Between the trimmed V and J ends, which lost 1 base and 11 bases, there was a span of 13 bases. The CDR3 region has the DNA TGCGCCAGCAGCCAAGGTATCGGGGGAATGCAGTATTTT. Its translation: CASSQGIGGMQYF.

The J gene is TRBJ2-5, the V gene TRBV6-1; the D is unclear. Trimming shortened V by 1 base and J by 0 bases, and 3 bases separated the two germline ends. There are 13 residues in the CDR3. In germline, CDR1 is MNHNS, CDR2 SASEGT. CDR3 sequence: CASSEGHQETQYF. The CDR3 DNA reads TGTGCCAGCAGTGAAGGGCACCAAGAGACCCAGTACTTC.

The V and J genes are TRBV19 and TRBJ1-1; no firm D call. This CDR3 has 15 amino acids. Germline V CDR1 and CDR2: LNHDA, SQIVND (reference sequence). Trimming left V 5 bases short and J 4 bases short, with 17 bases between. The CDR3 nucleotides are TGTGCCAGTAGTTTTATTCGGGGATCTGGCACTGAAGCTTTCTTT. Its protein product is CASSFIRGSGTEAFF.

In DNA, the CDR3 is TGTGCCAGCAGCTTAGTTTCAGGGGCTGAAGCTTTCTTT. Encoded protein: CASSLVSGAEAFF. The V call is TRBV11-2, the J call TRBJ1-1, with D possibly TRBD1 on 6 matching bases. This CDR3 comprises 13 residues. Looked up from germline, CDR1 is SGHAT and CDR2 is FQNNGV. Trimming took off 1 base at V and 6 bases at J, with 9 bases between the two ends. Supplemented by reference TRBV11-2 and TRBJ1-1, the full variable domain reads EAGVAQSPRYKIIEKRQSVAFWCNPISGHATLYWYQQILGQGPKLLIQFQNNGVVDDSQLPKDRFSAERLKGVDSTLKIQPAKLEDSAVYLCASSLVSGAEAFFGQGTRLTVV.

In DNA form, the CDR3 reads TGTGCCAGCAGCCCCGGACTAGCGGGAGGAGGGGGGGGAGAGACCCAGTACTTC. Translating it yields CASSPGLAGGGGGETQYF. This chain connects TRBV7-9 to TRBJ2-5, with TRBD2 identical over 14 bases. CDR3 length: 18 amino acids. In germline, CDR1 is SEHNR, CDR2 FQNEAQ (reference sequence). The ends lost 5 bases at V and 4 bases at J; junction bases unmatched: 12.

The chain employs TRBV25-1 and TRBJ2-1; TRBD2 aligns across 7 bases. Germline V gene sequence: CDR1 MGHDK, CDR2 SYGVNS. CDR3 length: 15 amino acids. Germline trimming cut 3 bases from V and 4 bases from J; bases unmatched to any gene: 6. The chain's CDR3 is CASSDLASGYNEQFF. The CDR3 nucleotides read TGTGCCAGCAGTGATCTTGCTAGCGGATACAATGAGCAGTTCTTC.

V usage is TRBV30 and J usage is TRBJ2-7; D remains unclear. Looked up from germline, CDR1 is GTSNPN and CDR2 is SVGIG (reference sequence). Between the trimmed V and J ends, which lost 1 base and 2 bases, there was a span of 3 bases. The CDR3 runs to 11 residues. The CDR3: CAWSETYEQYF. CDR3 DNA sequence: TGTGCCTGGAGTGAAACCTACGAGCAGTACTTC. Supplemented by reference TRBV30 and TRBJ2-7, the full variable domain reads SQTIHQWPATLVQPVGSPLSLECTVEGTSNPNLYWYRQAAGRGLQLLFYSVGIGQISSEVPQNLSASRPQDRQFILSSKKLLLSDSGFYLCAWSETYEQYFGPGTRLTVT.

In regard to this clone: Given a much more abundant clone one base away, this may be a read error. The genes are TRBV11-2 and TRBJ2-7, with 16 bases fitting TRBD2. The CDR3 contains 15 residues. Trimming took 4 bases from V and 4 from J; bases not matched to a gene: 1. Germline V gene sequence: CDR1 SGHAT, CDR2 FQNNGV. The CDR3: CASSSGLAGGYEQYF. CDR3 coding DNA: TGTGCCAGCAGCTCGGGACTAGCGGGAGGGTACGAGCAGTACTTC.

This clone was recorded once. The J gene is TRBJ2-5, the V gene TRBV4-2; D gene uncertain. The germline V and J ends were trimmed by 4 bases and 4 bases, with 19 bases remaining between them. This CDR3 comprises 16 residues. The germline gives CDR1 LGHNA, CDR2 YNFKEQ. The CDR3 bases are TGTGCCAGCAGCCTAAACCCCGACCTAGGCATAGAGACCCAGTACTTC. Its translation: CASSLNPDLGIETQYF.

The chain couples TRBV6-1 to TRBJ1-5; D is undetermined. The germline V gene has CDR1 MNHNS and CDR2 SASEGT. Deletions cut 2 bases from V and 0 bases from J, with 8 bases between. The CDR3 has 15 residues. The CDR3 sequence is CASSETVNSNQPQHF. CDR3 DNA sequence: TGTGCCAGCAGTGAAACTGTTAATAGCAATCAGCCCCAGCATTTT.

The rearrangement links TRBV13 to TRBJ2-7, with 10 bases matching TRBD2. V trimming: 4 bases; J trimming: 3 bases; junction bases outside the gene matches: 12. The CDR3 contains 17 residues. Looked up from germline, CDR1 is PRHDT and CDR2 is FYEKMQ (reference sequence). This CDR3 is CASSSKGGTSAYYEQYF. The CDR3 DNA is TGTGCCAGCAGCTCCAAGGGCGGGACTAGCGCCTACTACGAGCAGTACTTC.

This clone is a singleton in its sample. The chain links TRBV4-3 to TRBJ2-1; TRBD1 or TRBD2 may be the D gene (5 bases each). Trimming pared 4 bases from V and 4 bases from J, leaving 20 bases between. Germline lookup yields CDR1 LGHNA and CDR2 YSLEER. The CDR3 is made up of 17 amino acids. CDR3 protein: CASSPRQADTPYNEQFF. Written as DNA, the CDR3 is TGCGCCAGCAGCCCCCGGCAAGCGGACACCCCTTACAATGAGCAGTTCTTC.

This clone was detected once. The chain combines TRBV7-8 with TRBJ2-7; D ambiguous. Germline assignment: CDR1 SGHVS and CDR2 FQNEAQ. There are 12 residues in the CDR3. V was shortened by 1 base and J by 5 bases, with 6 bases between the two germline ends. This chain's CDR3 is CASSLVVHEQYF. In nucleotides, the CDR3 is TGTGCCAGCAGCTTAGTGGTACACGAGCAGTACTTC.

This chain's CDR3 is CASSAKGAEYNEQFF. CDR3 DNA: TGTGCCAGCAGTGCTAAGGGGGCTGAGTACAATGAGCAGTTCTTC. The rearrangement links TRBV28 to TRBJ2-1; TRBD1 aligns across 7 bases. Germline CDR1 and CDR2: MDHEN and SYDVKM. J lost 4 bases, V lost 5 bases, and 8 bases had no gene match. CDR3 length: 15 residues. Full variable domain (remainder filled in from reference TRBV28 and TRBJ2-1): DVKVTQSSRYLVKRTGEKVFLECVQDMDHENMFWYRQDPGLGLRLIYFSYDVKMKEKGDIPEGYSVSREKKERFSLILESASTNQTSMYLCASSAKGAEYNEQFFGPGTRLTVL.

The V gene is TRBV6-6, the J gene TRBJ1-5; D gene ambiguous. V dropped 7 bases and J dropped 0 bases, with 10 bases sitting between them. Germline V gene lookup returns CDR1 MNHNY and CDR2 SVGAGI (reference sequence). The CDR3 covers 14 residues. This CDR3 is CASNPQVSNQPQHF. The CDR3 DNA is TGTGCCAGCAATCCCCAGGTTAGCAATCAGCCCCAGCATTTT.

This clone was picked up a small number of times. CDR3 nucleotides: TGTGCCAGCTCACCCCGGGACATAGAGGAGGATACGCAGTATTTT. Amino acid sequence: CASSPRDIEEDTQYF. The rearrangement joins TRBV18 to TRBJ2-3; perhaps TRBD1 as D (6 bases). Looked up from germline, CDR1 is KGHSH and CDR2 is LQKENI. The germline V and J ends were trimmed by 3 bases and 6 bases, with 16 bases remaining between them. CDR3 length: 15 residues.